A selection of T cell receptor beta chains follows, all from one sample in a study of OX40 agonist ivuxolimab in advanced cancers. The repertoire was sequenced with immunoSEQ multiplex PCR; TCRdb's copy has only in-frame clones and lacks some. The data show 70,000 to 95,000 clones, almost 90% seen once. The material was CD4+ or CD8+ T cells sorted from blood, obtained in a trial of the OX40 agonist ivuxolimab. Receptors originate from an adult with an advanced solid tumor such as melanoma, head and neck, liver or kidney cancer. CDR3s include the opening cysteine and the closing phenylalanine or tryptophan. The D gene is left open where the match is weak. Expanded clones are given a class, and other clones once, few, many or no size at all.

>TRBJ2-5|16|.|.|TRBV5-1
CASSLRGEVWEETQYF
TGCGCCAGCAGCTTGAGGGGGGAGGTTTGGGAAGAGACCCAGTACTTC
>TRBJ2-7|14|.|TRBD1|TRBV6-5
CASRLGQRLYEQYF
TGTGCCAGCAGGTTGGGACAGCGGCTCTACGAGCAGTACTTC
>TRBJ1-2|16|.|.|TRBV4-1
CASSQDAAGAVYGYTF
TGCGCCAGCAGCCAAGATGCGGCAGGAGCCGTCTATGGCTACACCTTC
>TRBJ1-1|16|.|.|TRBV19
CASRTITGIGNTEAFF
TGTGCCAGTAGAACAATCACAGGGATAGGGAACACTGAAGCTTTCTTT
>TRBJ1-4|13|.|.|TRBV7-3
CASSLTGDEKLFF
TGTGCCAGCAGCTTAACGGGGGATGAAAAACTGTTTTTT
>TRBJ1-1|14|.|TRBD1|TRBV19
CASSNDRANTEAFF
TGTGCCAGTAGTAACGACAGGGCGAACACTGAAGCTTTCTTT
>TRBJ1-1|13|few|TRBD1|TRBV28
CASSFGTGVQAFF
TGTGCCAGCAGTTTTGGGACAGGGGTTCAAGCTTTCTTT
>TRBJ1-1|14|.|TRBD1|TRBV6-5
CASLDVAGGTEAFF
TGTGCCAGCTTGGATGTGGCAGGGGGCACTGAAGCTTTCTTT
>TRBJ2-5|11|.|.|TRBV5-1
CASSNEGAQYF
TGCGCCAGCAGCAACGAAGGGGCCCAGTACTTC
>TRBJ2-7|15|once|TRBD1|TRBV19
CASSLSGTGSYEQYF
TGTGCCAGTAGCCTTTCCGGGACAGGGTCTTACGAGCAGTACTTC
>TRBJ2-3|16|.|TRBD2|TRBV9
CASSVGGGAPPDTQYF
TGTGCCAGCAGCGTAGGCGGGGGGGCTCCTCCGGATACGCAGTATTTT
>TRBJ2-7|12|.|.|TRBV10-3
CAISEMTYEQYF
TGTGCCATCAGTGAGATGACCTACGAGCAGTACTTC
>TRBJ2-2|15|few|TRBD2|TRBV4-3
CASSRAGGNTGELFF
TGCGCCAGCAGCCGCGCGGGAGGGAACACCGGGGAGCTGTTTTTT
>TRBJ2-5|15|.|.|TRBV7-9
CASSREGRGQETQYF
TGTGCCAGCTCGCGGGAGGGCAGGGGGCAGGAGACCCAGTACTTC
>TRBJ2-1|12|.|.|TRBV6-6
CASSYSTFEQFF
TGTGCCAGCAGTTACTCGACGTTTGAGCAGTTCTTC
>TRBJ2-5|16|.|.|TRBV7-3
CASSLNLAGGEETQYF
TGTGCCAGCAGCTTAAACCTAGCAGGCGGGGAAGAGACCCAGTACTTC
>TRBJ2-5|15|.|.|TRBV7-2
CASSIIYGYQETQYF
TGTGCCAGCAGCATAATTTACGGGTACCAAGAGACCCAGTACTTC
>TRBJ1-5|15|.|.|TRBV2
CASKPGQLSNQPQHF
TGTGCCAGCAAACCGGGACAACTTAGCAATCAGCCCCAGCATTTT
>TRBJ2-2|13|.|.|TRBV15
CATRGGPTGELFF
TGTGCCACCAGAGGAGGCCCCACCGGGGAGCTGTTTTTT
>TRBJ2-7|16|once|TRBD2|TRBV19
CASSPGGLAGSYEQYF
TGTGCCAGTAGTCCCGGCGGACTAGCGGGGTCCTACGAGCAGTACTTC
>TRBJ2-7|14|.|TRBD1|TRBV7-2
CASSTRTGDYEQYF
TGTGCCAGCAGCACCCGGACAGGGGACTACGAGCAGTACTTC
>TRBJ2-7|15|.|TRBD1|TRBV6-5
CASSYAGTGSYEQYF
TGTGCCAGCAGTTACGCCGGGACAGGCTCCTACGAGCAGTACTTC
>TRBJ2-3|14|.|TRBD1|TRBV7-8
CASSRDRSTDTQYF
TGTGCCAGCAGCCGGGACAGGAGTACAGATACGCAGTATTTT
>TRBJ1-4|17|.|.|TRBV28
CASSSPDLKPTNEKLFF
TGTGCCAGCAGTTCACCCGACCTCAAGCCAACTAATGAAAAACTGTTTTTT